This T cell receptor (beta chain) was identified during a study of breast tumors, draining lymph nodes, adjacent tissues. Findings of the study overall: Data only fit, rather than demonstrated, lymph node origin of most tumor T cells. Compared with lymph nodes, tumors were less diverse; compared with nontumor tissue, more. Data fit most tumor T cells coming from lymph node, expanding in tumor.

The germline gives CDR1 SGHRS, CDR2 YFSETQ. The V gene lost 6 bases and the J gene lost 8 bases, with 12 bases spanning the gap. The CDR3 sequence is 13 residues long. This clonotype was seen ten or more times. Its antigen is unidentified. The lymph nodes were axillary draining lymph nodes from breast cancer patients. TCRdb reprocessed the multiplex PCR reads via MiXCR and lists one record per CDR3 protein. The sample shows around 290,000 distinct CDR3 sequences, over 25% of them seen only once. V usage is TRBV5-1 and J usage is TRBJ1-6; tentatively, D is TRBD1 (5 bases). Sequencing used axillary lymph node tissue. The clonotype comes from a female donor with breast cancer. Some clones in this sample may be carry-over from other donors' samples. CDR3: CASKGAEDSPLHF. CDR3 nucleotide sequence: TGCGCCAGCAAAGGGGCAGAGGATTCACCCCTCCACTTT. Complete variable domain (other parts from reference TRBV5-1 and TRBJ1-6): KAGVTQTPRYLIKTRGQQVTLSCSPISGHRSVSWYQQTPGQGLQFLFEYFSETQRNKGNFPGRFSGRQFSNSRSEMNVSTLELGDSALYLCASKGAEDSPLHFGNGTRLTVT.